The clone carrying this T cell receptor (beta chain) has only a few counts. Its antigen is currently unknown. The same CDR3 is also encoded by other DNA sequences in this sample. Authors' processing steps: The distant-metastasis classifier for papillary thyroid cancer was built from CDR3 differences across clinicopathological groups. From the PCR reads, TCRdb re-called clones with MiXCR. The V and J calls shown here were made by TCRdb, not taken from the authors' results. Of 15,000 to 18,000 clones listed, around 20% are singletons. This sample was included in a study of metastatic and nonmetastatic thyroid tumors. Study in general: Both malignant and benign thyroid patients supplied peripheral blood and tumor or nodule tissue samples, across which the repertoires of these patients were then compared. Study outcomes and limitations: Reportedly, malignant thyroid tumors had significantly higher TCR beta diversity than benign nodules, in blood and tumor.

Nobody among the patients had been given any treatment before thyroid surgery. This CDR3 comprises 13 residues. Germline V gives CDR1 SQVTM, CDR2 ANQGSEA. V was clipped by 6 bases and J by 2 bases; unmatched bases: 5. The source material was tumor tissue. This receptor was identified in a female donor with papillary thyroid cancer or a benign thyroid nodule (not recorded which). Some clones in this sample may be carry-over from other donors' samples. The chain employs TRBV29-1 and TRBJ2-7; 9 nucleotides line up with TRBD1. CDR3 in amino acids: CSVPGQGAYEQYF. In nucleotides, the CDR3 is TGCAGCGTACCGGGACAGGGAGCCTACGAGCAGTACTTC.